This paragraph reports one T cell receptor beta chain. CDR1 is GTSNPN and CDR2 is SVGIG in the germline V gene (reference sequence). Trimming cost V 2 bases and J 5 bases; bases outside gene matches: 6. The CDR3 spans 14 residues. These data originate in a study of blood T cell repertoires in COVID-19. Study overall: COVID-19 samples collected from the United States, Italy and Spain covered acute and convalescent phases. In each case, the material was cDNA or gDNA derived from T cells, B-cell-depleted T cells, or PBMCs.

Authors' data handling: For nucleated cells, counts were estimated from reference gene primer amplification. Data came from immunoSEQ multiplex PCR; TCRdb stores just in-frame clones and leaves some out. V, J and clone size were drawn from that table, and D and trimming were deduced from the DNA. The sample yields fewer than 350,000 clones, over 75% seen once. The genes are TRBV30 and TRBJ2-7; TRBD1 aligns across 10 bases. Sequencing was performed on peripheral blood. This receptor was taken from a woman aged 30 to 39 with COVID-19, enrolled during active disease. The CDR3 here is CAWSRDRGLHEQYF. The CDR3 DNA reads as TGTGCCTGGAGTCGGGACAGGGGTCTCCACGAGCAGTACTTC.